The clone carrying this T cell receptor (beta chain) was seen ten or more times. TCRdb redid the calling of the 5' RACE reads with MiXCR, one entry per CDR3 protein. The data show approximately 41,000 distinct CDR3 sequences, about 14% seen once. Germline V gene data show CDR1 as SGHRS and CDR2 as YFSETQ. CDR3 length: 15 residues. Trimming cost V 2 bases and J 2 bases; bases outside gene matches: 2. The data are from a study of neurological immune-mediated disorders. The receptor was derived from a woman aged 60 to 75 with HTLV-1-associated myelopathy (HAM/TSP). This chain connects TRBV5-1 to TRBJ2-2; the match to TRBD2 covers 8 bases. The sequenced sample consisted of CD4+ T cells from blood. CDR3 region: CASSFTSGNTGELFF. The CDR3 nucleotides are TGCGCCAGCAGCTTTACTAGCGGAAACACCGGGGAGCTGTTTTTT.